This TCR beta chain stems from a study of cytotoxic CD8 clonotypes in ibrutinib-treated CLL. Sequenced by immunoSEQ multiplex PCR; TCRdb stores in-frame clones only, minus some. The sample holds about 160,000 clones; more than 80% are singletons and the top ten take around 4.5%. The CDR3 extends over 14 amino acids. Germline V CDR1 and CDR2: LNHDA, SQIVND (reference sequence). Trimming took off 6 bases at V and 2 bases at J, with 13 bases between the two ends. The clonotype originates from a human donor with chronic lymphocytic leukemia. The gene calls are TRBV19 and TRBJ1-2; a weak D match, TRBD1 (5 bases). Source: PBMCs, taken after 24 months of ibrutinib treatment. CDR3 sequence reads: CASSPLRQNYGYTF. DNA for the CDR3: TGTGCCAGTAGCCCACTGCGACAGAACTATGGCTACACCTTC.